The text below deals with one T cell receptor beta chain. Its antigen remains unidentified. The sample originates from a study of cytomegalovirus exposure and HLA in healthy donors. Overall study findings and caveats: As a later analysis showed, a missense DCLRE1C variant was linked to trimming of TCR beta V- and J-genes. Researchers catalogued over 150 TCR beta chains as cytomegalovirus-associated.

V shed 4 bases and J 7 bases; nucleotides not matched to a gene: 5. CDR3 length: 15 amino acids. Germline CDR1 reads SGHNT; CDR2 reads YYREEE (reference sequence). The PCR contained 60 Vbeta and 13 Jbeta primers. Sequencing used immunoSEQ multiplex PCR; TCRdb keeps in-frame clones, though not all of them. The sample has approximately 210,000 clones, roughly four fifths seen once. This chain joins TRBV5-4 and TRBJ2-2, with 12 nucleotides matching TRBD2. Sequencing was carried out using PBMCs. This receptor was taken from a man in his late teens or twenties in good health and CMV-seronegative. The CDR3 coding sequence is TGTGCCAGCAGCCTGACTAGCGGGAGAAGCGGGGAGCTGTTTTTT. This encodes CASSLTSGRSGELFF.